This T cell receptor (beta chain) stems from a study of blood T cell repertoires in COVID-19. In the study overall: Sites across the United States, Italy and Spain contributed samples from acute and convalescent COVID-19. Sources were T cells, B-cell-depleted T cells, or PBMCs; the material itself was cDNA or gDNA.

In the original analysis: Reference gene primer amplification yielded estimated nucleated cell counts. Data came from immunoSEQ multiplex PCR; TCRdb stores just in-frame clones and leaves some out. V, J and clone size reflect that table, while D and trimming were determined from the DNA. This sample carries over 250,000 clones, 80% to 90% of them seen once, and the ten largest clones take approximately 10%. The specimen was peripheral blood. This sequence was found in a woman aged 50 to 60 who had recovered from COVID-19.

Here the CDR3 DNA reads TGTGCCAGCTCAGGGGGGACGGGGTCGGACGAGCAGTACTTC. As protein: CASSGGTGSDEQYF. This chain connects TRBV18 to TRBJ2-7, with a tentative D call TRBD2 (6 bases). The V end lost 5 bases, the J end lost 5 bases, and 16 bases lay between the germline ends. Germline CDR1 KGHSH, CDR2 LQKENI. This CDR3 is 14 amino acids long.